This T cell receptor beta chain comes out of a study of T cell responses to AZD1222 COVID-19 vaccine (dated by TCRdb to 2020 to 2022). As for the study more broadly: Because spike-specific TCR depth and breadth did not differ between the two schedules, AZD1222 recipients who got a second dose at roughly 4 weeks were pooled with those who got a second dose at roughly 12 weeks. Enrollment into the trials was organized by age into subgroups of 18-55, 56-69 and 70-plus years, and those subgroups contained roughly 160, 29 and 62 TCR-sequenced participants, respectively. TCR sequencing was performed for fewer than 250 trial participants, of whom about 200 were given two doses of AZD1222 and 26 were given two doses of MenACWY control vaccine.

The CDR3 regions of human TCRbeta chains were analyzed by immunosequencing. For the original study's pipeline: TCRs in the repertoires were compared against a reference library of SARS-CoV-2-specific TCRs that had been generated with the MIRA antigen-specificity platform. Breadth meant the fraction of unique TCRs that were SARS-CoV-2-associated, whereas depth meant the fraction of total T cells that were SARS-CoV-2-associated. Using the MIRA data, each spike-specific TCR was mapped to the spike region that the TCR reacts to and placed in a CD4 or CD8 class. Log10-transformed breadth and depth values were compared by one-way ANOVA with Sidak's multiple comparisons tests. TCRdb's version of the immuneACCESS table is confined to in-frame rearrangements and falls short of the full clone set. An unresolved V gene accounts for under half of the shortfall where checked; the remainder is of unknown origin. V, J and clone size reflect that table, while D and trimming were determined from the DNA. In all, the sample holds 60,000 to 100,000 clones, and 87% of those were seen once. Of the sample, about 23% is held by the ten largest clones.

The V end loses 0 bases and the J end loses 2 bases, and a stretch of 11 bases separates them. The germline V gene encodes CDR1 LGHDT and CDR2 YNNKEL (reference sequence). Inclusive of the bounding cysteine and phenylalanine, the CDR3 is 16 residues long. Only the CDR3 region is kept as DNA, spanning 48 bases read in frame from base 1. Beyond this particular receptor, the publication reports: Participants were mostly white British, with more females than males. The authors suggested clonal diversity may have been underestimated. Because no day 14 peak-response samples were available, repertoires were characterized only after the peak T cell response. Conclusions about previously exposed vaccinees are limited because only 5 or 6 AZD1222 recipients were SARS-CoV-2 seropositive at baseline. After two AZD1222 doses, spike-specific TCR breadth and depth were significantly higher than at day 0 and than in MenACWY recipients. Vaccine-associated CD4 TCRs spanned the whole spike protein, with dominant responses in regions 160-218 and 743-854. In the small 56-69-year group, the increase in depth fell short of significance, most likely because of low power. Nearly half of unique spike-specific TCRs reportedly recognized epitopes outside regions mutated in the B.1.351 and B.1.1.7 variants.

The time point label of this sample denotes: baseline before first vaccination. Vaccinee samples were obtained from the UK trials COV001 and COV002, which included a single-blind randomized controlled phase 2/3 trial of AZD1222 (ChAdOx1 nCoV-19) in healthy adults. Trial participant PBMC samples were collected at day 0 and day 28 after the second dose for TCRbeta chain sequencing. About this clone itself: Its antigen remains unidentified. Per-base quality was not reported, and no clone a single base away is much larger than it.

This TCR was sampled from an adult in good health. Recombination connected TRBV3-1 (or the pseudogene TRBV3-2) to TRBJ1-5, with an unclear D gene assignment. The starting material was peripheral blood, obtained on day 0 of AZD1222 vaccination. The bases are TGTGCCAGCAGCCAAGAATTAGGGAAAGGCAATCAGCCCCAGCATTTT. The resulting protein is CASSQELGKGNQPQHF.